The clone carrying this TCR beta chain was detected only a few times. Its matching antigen is unknown. These data originate in a study of type 1 regulatory T cells. Overall study: An in vitro protocol generated T-allo10, a Tr1-enriched, alloantigen-specific CD4 T cell product. General study findings and limits: Compared with non-type 1 regulatory T cells, type 1 regulatory T cells showed a more restricted TCR repertoire.

One entry per CDR3 protein, called by TCRdb with MiXCR from the reads. The sample has about 71,000 distinct CDR3 sequences; roughly 20% are singletons. Germline CDR1 and CDR2: MNHNS and SASEGT. V was pared by 5 bases and J by 4 bases, with 12 bases between. There are 13 residues in the CDR3. The chain joins TRBV6-1 to TRBJ2-7; D is unclear. Sequenced sample: cultured type 1 regulatory T (Tr1) cells, either the whole culture or a sorted fraction (not recorded which). The clonotype originates from a human donor in good health. CDR3 in amino acids: CASSRAVEYEQYF. CDR3 nucleotide sequence: TGTGCCAGCAGTAGAGCCGTAGAATACGAGCAGTACTTC.